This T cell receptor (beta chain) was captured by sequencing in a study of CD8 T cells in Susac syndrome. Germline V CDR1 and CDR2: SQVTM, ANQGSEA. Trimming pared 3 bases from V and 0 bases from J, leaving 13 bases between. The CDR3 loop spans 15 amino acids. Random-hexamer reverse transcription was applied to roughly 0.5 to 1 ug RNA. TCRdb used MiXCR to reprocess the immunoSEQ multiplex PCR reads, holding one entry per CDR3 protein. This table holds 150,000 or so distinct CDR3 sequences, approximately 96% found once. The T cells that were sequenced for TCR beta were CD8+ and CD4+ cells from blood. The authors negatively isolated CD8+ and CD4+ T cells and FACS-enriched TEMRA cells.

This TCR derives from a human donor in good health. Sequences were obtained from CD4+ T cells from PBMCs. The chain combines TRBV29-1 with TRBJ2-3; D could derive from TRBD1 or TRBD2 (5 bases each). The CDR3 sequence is CSVDGAGLSTDTQYF. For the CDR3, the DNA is TGCAGCGTTGACGGGGCAGGGTTGAGCACAGATACGCAGTATTTT.